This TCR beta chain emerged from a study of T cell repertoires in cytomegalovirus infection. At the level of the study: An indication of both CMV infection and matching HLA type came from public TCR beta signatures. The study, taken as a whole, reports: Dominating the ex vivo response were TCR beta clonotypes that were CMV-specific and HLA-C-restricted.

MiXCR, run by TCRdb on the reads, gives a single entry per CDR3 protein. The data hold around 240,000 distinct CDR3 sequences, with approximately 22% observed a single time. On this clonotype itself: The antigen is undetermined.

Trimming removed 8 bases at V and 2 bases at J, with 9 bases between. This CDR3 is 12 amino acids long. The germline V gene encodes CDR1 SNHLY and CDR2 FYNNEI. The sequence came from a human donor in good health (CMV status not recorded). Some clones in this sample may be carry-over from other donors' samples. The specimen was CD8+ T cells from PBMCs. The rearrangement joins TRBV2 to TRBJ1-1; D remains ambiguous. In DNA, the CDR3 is TGTGCCAGCCCGGACGGTAACACTGAAGCTTTCTTT. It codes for CASPDGNTEAFF.